The subject of this entry is one TCR beta chain. The clone's antigen remains unknown. The sample holds no much larger clone one base away, and base qualities are not on file. This sample was included in a study of CD8+ T cells in alopecia areata (dated by TCRdb to between 2017 and 2018). Broadly, across the study: Treated patients were enrolled in an open-label pilot trial of oral tofacitinib, 5 to 10 mg twice daily, for moderate-to-severe alopecia areata. Patients on tofacitinib were biopsied at baseline and after 4 and 24 weeks of treatment, and several of the patients also had a later scalp biopsy. In both human patients and the C3H/HeJ mouse model, the study applied high-throughput TCRbeta sequencing to look at T cell clonal expansion in alopecia areata. RNA came from the PAXgene miRNA kit for fixed scalp, the miRNeasy kit for PBMCs, and the RNeasy kit for mouse skin. On the human side, TCRbeta sequencing was run on scalp tissue and on sorted CD4+ and CD8+ peripheral blood T cells from healthy controls and from alopecia areata patients with either patchy or totalis/universalis disease. Patients stayed on tofacitinib for 6 to 18 months and then had 6 months of follow-up off drug so that delayed response and recurrence could be assessed. Disease severity in treated patients was measured with the SALT score, which quantifies the percentage of affected scalp surface area. TCRbeta CDR3 regions were amplified by immunoSEQ multiplex PCR with 35 Vbeta forward and 13 Jbeta reverse primers. Clonality in the scalp was compared among normal scalp (n=4), patchy alopecia areata scalp (n=8), and alopecia totalis/universalis scalp (n=8).

Overall results and qualifications from the work: Shared TCR sequences between patients were less evident than in mice, which may be partly attributable to HLA diversity in the patient population. During tofacitinib treatment, many expanded lesional clones remained in scalp and blood, and this persistence may partly explain relapse after treatment is stopped. Scalp TCR repertoire analysis is complicated because resident alphabeta T cells in normal human skin are also sequenced, whereas mouse skin is dominated by gammadelta T cells. Compared with normal scalp, lesional scalp had higher clonality and more expanded CD8+ clones, particularly in alopecia totalis/universalis, a pattern that suggests antigenic drive. Because the treated cohort was small and had only one nonresponder, larger studies are needed to examine links between baseline CD8+ expansion and response. Tofacitinib significantly lowered scalp clonality and the number of expanded CD8+ clones among the top 100 scalp clones.

The CDR3 covers 14 residues, taking in both the cysteine and the phenylalanine. The kept DNA is CDR3 alone, 42 bases in frame from the first base. CDR1 and CDR2 are drawn from the germline V gene (reference sequence): LNHDA, SQIVND. V is pared back by 6 bases and J by 1 base, with 12 bases lying between the germline termini. The protocol used for the library was the immunoSEQ multiplex PCR assay. For TCR sequencing, RNA was extracted from every sample and reverse transcribed into cDNA to serve as template. SuperScript III was used for first-strand cDNA synthesis, primed with a 2:1 mix of oligo-dT and random hexamers. Amplification bias was assessed with a synthetic immune receptor repertoire, and residual bias was removed computationally. Turning to the authors' computational methods: Raw reads were preprocessed for error removal, and CDR3 was defined according to IMGT conventions as running from the conserved cysteine to phenylalanine. Clonality was computed as 1 minus the Shannon entropy, with the entropy normalized by log2 of the number of productive unique TCRs. Whether scalp clones were CD4 or CD8 was inferred by matching scalp TCRbeta sequences against CD4 and CD8 repertoires sorted from blood. This immuneACCESS table, as held by TCRdb, lists in-frame sequences with V and J called but not all clones. Of the missing ones, under half trace to an unresolved V gene in checked studies; the others have no known cause. That table furnishes V, J and clone size, whereas the DNA furnished D and trimming. This sample comprises 150,000 to 200,000 clones, just under 65% of them detected only once. 1.3% of the sample rests with the top ten.

This sample's treatment or condition label indicates: oral pan-JAK inhibitor, 5-10 mg twice daily. Peripheral blood and lesional scalp punch biopsies were obtained from patients with alopecia areata. PBMCs were isolated by density centrifugation and stained for CD3, CD4 and CD8, after which CD4+ and CD8+ T cells were sorted on a FACSAria. The sequencing used CD4+ T cells sorted from blood, collected at roughly week 49, from a patient treated with tofacitinib. The chain is made from TRBV19 and TRBJ2-5, with TRBD1 as a weak D call on 5 bases. This TCR was recovered from a human donor with alopecia areata. The CDR3 reads as follows: CASSDRRTQETQYF. In nucleotide form, the sequence is TGTGCCAGTAGCGACAGACGGACCCAAGAGACCCAGTACTTC.